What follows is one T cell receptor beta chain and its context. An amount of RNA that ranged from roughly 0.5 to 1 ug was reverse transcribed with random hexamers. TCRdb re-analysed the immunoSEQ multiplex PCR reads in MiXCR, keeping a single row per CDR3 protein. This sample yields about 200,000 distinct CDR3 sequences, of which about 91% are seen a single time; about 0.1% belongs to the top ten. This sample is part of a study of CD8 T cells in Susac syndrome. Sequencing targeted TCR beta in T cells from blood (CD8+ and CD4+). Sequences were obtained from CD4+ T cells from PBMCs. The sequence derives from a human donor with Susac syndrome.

CDR3 protein: CASRMRASGSETQYF. As DNA, the CDR3 is TGCGCCAGCAGAATGAGGGCTAGCGGGAGTGAGACCCAGTACTTC. The chain uses TRBV5-1 and TRBJ2-5, with 10 bases that match TRBD2. J lost 5 bases, V lost 5 bases, and 9 bases had no gene match. From germline, CDR1 is SGHRS and CDR2 YFSETQ. CDR3 length: 15 amino acids.